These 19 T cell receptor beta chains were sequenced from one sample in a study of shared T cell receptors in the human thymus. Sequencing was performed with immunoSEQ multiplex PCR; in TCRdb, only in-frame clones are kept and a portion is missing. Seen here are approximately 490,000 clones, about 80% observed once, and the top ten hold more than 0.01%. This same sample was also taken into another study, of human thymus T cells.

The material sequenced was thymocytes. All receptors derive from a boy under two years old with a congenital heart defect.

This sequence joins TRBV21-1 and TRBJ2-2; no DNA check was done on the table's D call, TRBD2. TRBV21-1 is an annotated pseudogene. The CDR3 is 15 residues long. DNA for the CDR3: TGTGCCAGCAGCTCGGGACTAGGATCCACCGGGGAGCTGTTTTTT. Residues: CASSSGLGSTGELFF.

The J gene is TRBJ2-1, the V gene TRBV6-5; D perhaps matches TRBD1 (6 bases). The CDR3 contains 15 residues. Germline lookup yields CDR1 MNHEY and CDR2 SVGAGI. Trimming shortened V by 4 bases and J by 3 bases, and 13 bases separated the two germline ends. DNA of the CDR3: TGTGCCAGCAGTTCATCCTACAGGGACTACAATGAGCAGTTCTTC. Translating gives CASSSSYRDYNEQFF.

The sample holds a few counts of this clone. The CDR3 spells CASSQSSSSHREEQYF. The CDR3 nucleotides are TGCGCCAGCAGCCAGTCCAGTTCCTCACACAGGGAGGAGCAGTACTTC. The chain joins TRBV4-3 to TRBJ2-7; weak D call: TRBD1 (6 bases). Trimming removed 3 bases at V and 7 bases at J, with 22 bases between. This CDR3 is 16 amino acids long. Germline values: CDR1 LGHNA, CDR2 YSLEER.

CDR3 DNA sequence: TGCGCCAGCAGCCAAGATGGAAGCGGGAGAACCGGGGAGCAGTACTTC. Translating gives CASSQDGSGRTGEQYF. This rearrangement joins TRBV4-1 to TRBJ2-7, with 8 bases matching TRBD2. With V trimmed by 0 bases and J by 7 bases, 11 bases remained unmatched. The germline CDR1 and CDR2 sequences are MGHRA and YSYEKL. The CDR3 extends over 16 amino acids.

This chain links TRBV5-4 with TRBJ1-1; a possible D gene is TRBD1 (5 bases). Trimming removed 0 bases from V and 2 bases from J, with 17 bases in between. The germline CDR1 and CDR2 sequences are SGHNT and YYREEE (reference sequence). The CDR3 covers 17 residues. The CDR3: CASSLGLWAGSNTEAFF. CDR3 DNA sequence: TGTGCCAGCAGCTTGGGGCTATGGGCAGGGTCTAACACTGAAGCTTTCTTT.

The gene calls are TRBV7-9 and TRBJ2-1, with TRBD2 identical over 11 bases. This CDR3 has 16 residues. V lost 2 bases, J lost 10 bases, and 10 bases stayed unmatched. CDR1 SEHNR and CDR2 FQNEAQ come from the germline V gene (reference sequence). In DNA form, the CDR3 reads TGTGCCAGCAGCTTAAGTCTTACTAGCGGGAGTCACGAGCAGTTCTTC. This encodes CASSLSLTSGSHEQFF.

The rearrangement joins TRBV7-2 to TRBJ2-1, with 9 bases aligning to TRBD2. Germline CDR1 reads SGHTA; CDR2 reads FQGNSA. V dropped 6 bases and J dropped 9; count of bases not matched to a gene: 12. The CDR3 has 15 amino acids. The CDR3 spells CASSQKAGGGGEQFF. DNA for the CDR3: TGTGCCAGCAGTCAAAAAGCGGGAGGCGGCGGTGAGCAGTTCTTC.

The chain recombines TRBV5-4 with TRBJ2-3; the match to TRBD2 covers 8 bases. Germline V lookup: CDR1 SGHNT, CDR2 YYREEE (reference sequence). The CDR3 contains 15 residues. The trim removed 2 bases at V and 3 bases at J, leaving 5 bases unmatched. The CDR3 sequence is CASSLEGLGTDTQYF. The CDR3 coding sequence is TGTGCCAGCAGCTTAGAGGGACTAGGGACAGATACGCAGTATTTT. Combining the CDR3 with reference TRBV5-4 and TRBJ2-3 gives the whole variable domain ETGVTQSPTHLIKTRGQQVTLRCSSQSGHNTVSWYQQALGQGPQFIFQYYREEENGRGNFPPRFSGLQFPNYSSELNVNALELDDSALYLCASSLEGLGTDTQYFGPGTRLTVL.

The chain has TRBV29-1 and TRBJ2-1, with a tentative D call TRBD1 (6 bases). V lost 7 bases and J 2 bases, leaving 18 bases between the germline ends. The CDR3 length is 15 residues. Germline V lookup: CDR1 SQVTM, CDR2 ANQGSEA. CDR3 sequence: CSAAQGLSPYNEQFF. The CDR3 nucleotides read TGCAGCGCCGCACAGGGCTTGAGCCCCTACAATGAGCAGTTCTTC.

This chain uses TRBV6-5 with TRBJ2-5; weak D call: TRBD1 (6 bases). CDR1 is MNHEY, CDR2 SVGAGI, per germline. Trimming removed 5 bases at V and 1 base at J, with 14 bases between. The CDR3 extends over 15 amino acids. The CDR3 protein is CASSPYRDIQETQYF. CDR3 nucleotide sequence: TGTGCCAGCAGTCCCTACCGGGACATCCAAGAGACCCAGTACTTC.

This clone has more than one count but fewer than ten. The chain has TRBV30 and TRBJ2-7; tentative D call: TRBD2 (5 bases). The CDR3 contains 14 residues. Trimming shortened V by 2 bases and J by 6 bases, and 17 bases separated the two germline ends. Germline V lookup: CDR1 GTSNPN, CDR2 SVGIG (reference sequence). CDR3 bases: TGTGCCTGGAGTATCCGGGATTGTCGGGGCGAGCAGTACTTC. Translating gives CAWSIRDCRGEQYF.

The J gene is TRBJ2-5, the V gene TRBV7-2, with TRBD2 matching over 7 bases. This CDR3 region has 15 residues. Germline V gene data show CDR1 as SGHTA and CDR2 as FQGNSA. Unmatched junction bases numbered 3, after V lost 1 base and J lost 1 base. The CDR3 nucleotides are TGTGCCAGCAGCTTAGGCGCTAGCGGCCAAGAGACCCAGTACTTC. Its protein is CASSLGASGQETQYF.

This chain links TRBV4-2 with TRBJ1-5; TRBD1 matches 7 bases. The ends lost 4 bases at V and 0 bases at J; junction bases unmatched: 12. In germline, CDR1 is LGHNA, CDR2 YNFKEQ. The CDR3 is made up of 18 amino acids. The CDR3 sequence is CASSPTGAGPFSNQPQHF. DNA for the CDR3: TGTGCCAGCAGCCCCACAGGGGCCGGTCCCTTTAGCAATCAGCCCCAGCATTTT.

The CDR3 region is CASSQTTSGRAHYNEQFF. The CDR3 DNA is TGTGCCAGCAGCCAGACAACTAGCGGGAGGGCTCATTACAATGAGCAGTTCTTC. The chain has TRBV14 and TRBJ2-1; 13 nucleotides match TRBD2. The CDR3 sequence is 18 residues long. Germline V lookup: CDR1 SGHDN, CDR2 FVKESK. After removal of 3 bases from V and 4 bases from J, the junction contained 9 bases not matched to a gene.

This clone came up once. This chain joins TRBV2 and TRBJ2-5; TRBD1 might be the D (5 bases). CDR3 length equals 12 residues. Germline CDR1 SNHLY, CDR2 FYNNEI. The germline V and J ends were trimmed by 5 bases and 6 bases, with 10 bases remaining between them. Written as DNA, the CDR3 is TGTGCCAGCAGTAGGGCAGGGAAGACCCAGTACTTC. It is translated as CASSRAGKTQYF.

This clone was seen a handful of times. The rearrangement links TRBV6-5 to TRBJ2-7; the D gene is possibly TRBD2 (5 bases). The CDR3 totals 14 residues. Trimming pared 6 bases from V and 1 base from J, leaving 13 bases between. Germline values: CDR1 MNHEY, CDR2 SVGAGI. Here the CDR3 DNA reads TGTGCCAGCAGCAACCGCCGGGGATCCTACGAGCAGTACTTC. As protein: CASSNRRGSYEQYF.

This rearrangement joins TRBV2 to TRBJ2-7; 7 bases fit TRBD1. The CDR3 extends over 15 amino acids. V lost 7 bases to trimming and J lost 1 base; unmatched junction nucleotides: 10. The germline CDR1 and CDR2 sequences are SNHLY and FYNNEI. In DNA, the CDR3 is TGTGCCAGCAAGCGACCCGGGACAGTGTCCTACGAGCAGTACTTC. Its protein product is CASKRPGTVSYEQYF.

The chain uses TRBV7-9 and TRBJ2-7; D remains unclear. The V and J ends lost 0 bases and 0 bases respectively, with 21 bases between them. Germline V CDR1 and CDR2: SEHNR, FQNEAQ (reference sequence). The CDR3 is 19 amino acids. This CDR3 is CASSLARLFANSSSYEQYF. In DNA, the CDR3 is TGTGCCAGCAGCTTAGCACGACTCTTCGCGAACTCAAGCTCCTACGAGCAGTACTTC.

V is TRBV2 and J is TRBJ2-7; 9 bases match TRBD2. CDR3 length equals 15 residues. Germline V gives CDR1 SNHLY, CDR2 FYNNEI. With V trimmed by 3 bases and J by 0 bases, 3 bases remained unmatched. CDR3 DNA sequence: TGTGCCAGCAGTGAGGCTAGCGGGACCTCCTACGAGCAGTACTTC. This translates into CASSEASGTSYEQYF.